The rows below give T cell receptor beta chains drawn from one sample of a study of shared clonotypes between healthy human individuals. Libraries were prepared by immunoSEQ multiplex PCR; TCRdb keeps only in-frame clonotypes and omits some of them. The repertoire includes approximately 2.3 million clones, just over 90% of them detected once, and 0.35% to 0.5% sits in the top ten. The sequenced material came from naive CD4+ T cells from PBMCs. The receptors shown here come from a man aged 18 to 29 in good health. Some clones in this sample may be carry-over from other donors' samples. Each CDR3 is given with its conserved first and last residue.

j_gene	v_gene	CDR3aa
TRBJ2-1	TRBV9	CASTVGGYPGDSEQFF
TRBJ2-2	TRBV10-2	CASSSQGQVAYTGELFF
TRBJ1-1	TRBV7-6	CAITLNTEAFF
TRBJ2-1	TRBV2	CASSGDSNEQFF
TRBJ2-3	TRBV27	CASSLSSGRPTDTQYF
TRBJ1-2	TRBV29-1	CSVAGGFDYGYTF
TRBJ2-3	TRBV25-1	CASRQTGTDTQYF
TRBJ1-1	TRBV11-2	CASSLGGITEAFF
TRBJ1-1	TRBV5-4	CASSPRDRGYTEAFF
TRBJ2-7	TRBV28	CASTPGGRIYEQYF
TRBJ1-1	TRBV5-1	CASSLAGGGNTEAFF
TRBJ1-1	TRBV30	CAWSRDRNTEAFF
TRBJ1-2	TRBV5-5	CASSLSGNYGYTF
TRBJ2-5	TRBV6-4	CARGVGTPAGTQYF
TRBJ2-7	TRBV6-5	CASSHPGQGAHEQYF
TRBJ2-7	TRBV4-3	CASSHIPIGSGSPGVEQYF
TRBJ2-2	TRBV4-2	CASSQPGPGSGELFF
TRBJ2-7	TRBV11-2	CASSFRGNEQYF
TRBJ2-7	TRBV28	CASRSLAGPYEQYF
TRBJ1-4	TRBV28	CASSSGGENEKLFF
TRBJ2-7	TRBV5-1	CASSFGQNSYEQYF
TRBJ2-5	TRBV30	CAWGTGGLVAQYF
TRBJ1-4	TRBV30	CAWSPRVATNNEKLFF
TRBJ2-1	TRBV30	CAWRAGLADYNEQFF
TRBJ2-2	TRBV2	CASLTGEAGELFF
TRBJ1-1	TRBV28	CASSNVGARGYTEAFF
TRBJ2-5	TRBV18	CASSPQIGPDETQYF
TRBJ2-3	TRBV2	CASSSIIHTQYF
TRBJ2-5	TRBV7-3	CASSLIEEETQYF
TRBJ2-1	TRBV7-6	CASSSAQYNEQFF
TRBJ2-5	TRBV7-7	CASSLGLASGQETQYF
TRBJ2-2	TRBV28	CASSSGTGRTGELFF
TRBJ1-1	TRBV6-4	CASSRMNTEAFF
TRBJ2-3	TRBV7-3	CASSFGRITDTHYF
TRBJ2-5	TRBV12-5	CASALQETQYF
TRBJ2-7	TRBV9	CASSAQPGQGTVQYF
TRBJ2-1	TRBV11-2	CASSQISGPYNEQFF
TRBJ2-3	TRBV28	CASTLAGSTDTQYF
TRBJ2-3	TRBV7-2	CASSFNLHTDTQYF
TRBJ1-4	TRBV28	CASSDGQFNEKLFF
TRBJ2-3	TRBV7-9	CASSSPTETDTQYF
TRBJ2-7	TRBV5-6	CASSTRMTGSSEQYF
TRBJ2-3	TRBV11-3	CASSLGTSGSRADTQYF
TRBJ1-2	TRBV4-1	CASSQDLLRYGYTF
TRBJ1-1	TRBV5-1	CASSLDRGNTEAFF
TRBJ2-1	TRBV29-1	CSVVVGLSANEQFF
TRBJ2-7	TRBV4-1	CASSQGGLPYEQYF
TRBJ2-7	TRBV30	CAWSSGQLLYEQYF
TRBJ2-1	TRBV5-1	CASSRDGLAEGYEQFF
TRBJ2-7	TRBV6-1	CASSEIRVALEQYF